The sequence of this T cell receptor beta chain was determined in a study of shared clonotypes between healthy human individuals. Study context: Plates per donor: three CD4 naive, three CD4 memory, two CD8 naive, one CD8 memory. Study results and caveats: The authors sampled blood alone, and tissue repertoires likely differ.

The ends were cut back, 7 bases at V and 6 bases at J, with 19 bases in the middle. The V gene's germline CDR1 is MNHNS and CDR2 SASEGT. This CDR3 is built from 14 residues. About this clone itself: What it binds is unknown.

Repertoires were generated with immunoSEQ multiplex PCR, while TCRdb's copy carries only in-frame clones and drops some. The table has 600,000 to 800,000 clones, roughly 72% seen once. The sequence was obtained from a woman in her twenties or thirties in good health. Sequenced input: memory CD4+ T cells sorted from blood. Indicated subset: CD45RA-negative fraction. V usage is TRBV6-1 and J usage is TRBJ2-7, with D possibly being TRBD2 (5 bases). CDR3 DNA sequence: TGTGCCAGCATCCTGGGTGGGCGGGTACGCGAGCAGTACTTC. Amino acids: CASILGGRVREQYF.